Shown below are 15 T cell receptor beta chains from a single sample sequenced in a study of vaccination effects on CD4 cells after COVID-19. Sequencing was performed with immunoSEQ multiplex PCR; in TCRdb, only in-frame clones are kept and a portion is missing. The table lists fewer than 70,000 clones, roughly 80% of them singletons. Ahead of sequencing, the ViraFEST assay grew antigen-specific CD4+ T cells using viral peptide pools. Isolating CD4+ T cells followed 9 to 10 days of culture. Each vaccine recipient was nucleocapsid antibody negative and had no prior SARS-CoV-2 infection. No antigens are known for them. This material consisted of CD4+ T cells from PBMCs cultured with SARS-CoV-2 spike peptides, taken before COVID-19 vaccination. These receptors were obtained from a human donor who received a COVID-19 vaccine.

The gene calls are TRBV5-6 and TRBJ1-4, with D perhaps TRBD1 (6 bases). Trimming shortened V by 0 bases and J by 5 bases, and 14 bases separated the two germline ends. Per germline, CDR1 SGHDT and CDR2 YYEEEE. The length of the CDR3 is 16 residues. CDR3 DNA sequence: TGTGCCAGCAGCTTGGATGGGAGGGACACGAATGAAAAACTGTTTTTT. Residues: CASSLDGRDTNEKLFF.

The chain combines TRBV11-2 with TRBJ2-7; perhaps TRBD1 as D (6 bases). The CDR3 has 15 residues. V lost 3 bases and J 1 base, leaving 13 bases between the germline ends. Per the germline V gene, CDR1 is SGHAT and CDR2 is FQNNGV. The DNA for the CDR3 is TGTGCCAGCAGCTTCACCGGGACACCATCCTACGAGCAGTACGTC. Amino acid sequence: CASSFTGTPSYEQYV.

The V gene is TRBV7-9, the J gene TRBJ2-1; TRBD1 matches at 9 bases. V lost 5 bases to trimming and J lost 2 bases; unmatched junction nucleotides: 4. This CDR3 comprises 15 residues. Germline assignment: CDR1 SEHNR and CDR2 FQNEAQ (reference sequence). For the CDR3, the DNA is TGTGCCAGCAGCCGTCGACAGGGGGCCTACAATGAGCAGTTCTTC. Translated: CASSRRQGAYNEQFF.

This chain connects TRBV7-3 to TRBJ2-2; 8 positions agree with TRBD2. The trim removed 5 bases at V and 7 bases at J, leaving 15 bases unmatched. Germline V CDR1 and CDR2: SGHTA, FQGTGA. The CDR3 has 17 residues. Here the CDR3 DNA reads TGTGCCAGCAGCCAACCAACACCCGGGACTAGAGGCGGGGAGCTGTTTTTT. Residues: CASSQPTPGTRGGELFF.

This clone appeared a few times. The chain recombines TRBV7-8 with TRBJ1-5, with a weak D call TRBD1 (6 bases). The CDR3 extends over 15 amino acids. Germline V gene sequence: CDR1 SGHVS, CDR2 FQNEAQ. Trimming removed 4 bases at V and 3 bases at J, with 13 bases between. The chain's CDR3 is CASSSQGEVNQPQHF. DNA of the CDR3: TGTGCCAGCAGCTCACAGGGCGAAGTCAATCAGCCCCAGCATTTT.

The chain combines TRBV30 with TRBJ1-2; no clear D gene. This CDR3 is 13 amino acids long. CDR1 and CDR2 from the germline V gene are GTSNPN and SVGIG (reference sequence). Trimming took 6 bases from V and 2 from J, leaving 13 bases between them. CDR3 sequence reads: CACNHGRNYGYTF. The CDR3 coding sequence is TGTGCCTGCAACCACGGGAGAAACTATGGCTACACCTTC.

The rearrangement links TRBV24-1 to TRBJ1-4; tentatively, D is TRBD1 (5 bases). Germline CDR1 is KGHDR and CDR2 is SFDVKD. The ends were cut back, 0 bases at V and 8 bases at J, with 21 bases in the middle. The CDR3 extends over 18 amino acids. CDR3 amino acids: CATSDLSRDFFLNEKLFF. The CDR3 nucleotides are TGTGCCACCAGTGATTTGAGCAGGGATTTTTTCTTGAACGAAAAACTGTTTTTT.

The gene calls are TRBV2 and TRBJ1-5, with D unresolved. Germline V lookup: CDR1 SNHLY, CDR2 FYNNEI. CDR3 length: 14 amino acids. V was trimmed by 6 bases and J by 1 base, leaving 10 bases between them. The CDR3 here is CASRDGTSNQPQHF. The CDR3 DNA sequence: TGTGCCAGCAGAGATGGTACCAGCAATCAGCCCCAGCATTTT.

This clone showed up just a few times. CDR3 region: CATSDPTSGASYNEQFF. DNA of the CDR3: TGTGCCACCAGTGATCCCACTAGCGGTGCTTCCTACAATGAGCAGTTCTTC. The chain carries TRBV24-1 and TRBJ2-1, with 8 bases aligning to TRBD2. Looked up from germline, CDR1 is KGHDR and CDR2 is SFDVKD. The CDR3 runs to 17 residues. V was clipped by 3 bases and J by 1 base; unmatched bases: 7.

The chain recombines TRBV6-2 or TRBV6-3 with TRBJ1-5; unclear D gene. Trimming removed 5 bases at V and 4 bases at J, with 6 bases between. Germline CDR1 reads MNHEY; CDR2 reads SVGEGT. There are 12 residues in the CDR3. DNA for the CDR3: TGTGCCAGCAGTCCCCGGAATCAGCCCCAGCATTTT. Protein product: CASSPRNQPQHF.

The chain carries TRBV2 and TRBJ2-1; 9 bases align to TRBD1. Germline CDR1 reads SNHLY; CDR2 reads FYNNEI. The CDR3 totals 13 residues. V lost 5 bases, J lost 7 bases, and 3 bases stayed unmatched. This CDR3 is CASSLQGANEQFF. The CDR3 bases are TGTGCCAGCAGTCTACAGGGGGCGAATGAGCAGTTCTTC.

In this sample, this clone turned up a few times. The J gene is TRBJ2-7, the V gene TRBV7-9; D possibly corresponds to TRBD1 (6 bases). Trimming took 5 bases from V and 2 from J, leaving 10 bases between them. CDR1 is SEHNR, CDR2 FQNEAQ, per germline (reference sequence). This CDR3 comprises 13 residues. The CDR3 DNA reads TGTGCCAGCAGCCGGGACACTACCTACGAGCAGTACGTC. Amino acid sequence: CASSRDTTYEQYV.

This chain uses TRBV7-2 with TRBJ1-2; 10 nucleotides agree with TRBD1. The trim removed 4 bases at V and 8 bases at J, leaving 7 bases unmatched. The germline gives CDR1 SGHTA, CDR2 FQGNSA. CDR3 length: 14 residues. CDR3 region: CASSWVDRGRGYTF. The DNA for the CDR3 is TGTGCCAGCAGCTGGGTGGACAGGGGGAGAGGCTACACCTTC.

The J gene is TRBJ2-5, the V gene TRBV12-3 or TRBV12-4; unclear D gene. Between the trimmed V and J ends, which lost 0 bases and 10 bases, there was a span of 12 bases. This CDR3 comprises 13 residues. CDR3 nucleotides: TGTGCCAGCAGTTTAGCGGAATCTTGGAACCAGTACTTC. Protein product: CASSLAESWNQYF.

The CDR3 sequence: CASSGNNRADTQYF. DNA of the CDR3: TGTGCCAGCAGTGGAAATAACAGGGCAGATACGCAGTATTTT. The genes are TRBV6-6 and TRBJ2-3, with D tentatively TRBD1 (6 bases). Looked up from germline, CDR1 is MNHNY and CDR2 is SVGAGI (reference sequence). The CDR3 is made up of 14 amino acids. The ends were cut back, 5 bases at V and 4 bases at J, with 13 bases in the middle.